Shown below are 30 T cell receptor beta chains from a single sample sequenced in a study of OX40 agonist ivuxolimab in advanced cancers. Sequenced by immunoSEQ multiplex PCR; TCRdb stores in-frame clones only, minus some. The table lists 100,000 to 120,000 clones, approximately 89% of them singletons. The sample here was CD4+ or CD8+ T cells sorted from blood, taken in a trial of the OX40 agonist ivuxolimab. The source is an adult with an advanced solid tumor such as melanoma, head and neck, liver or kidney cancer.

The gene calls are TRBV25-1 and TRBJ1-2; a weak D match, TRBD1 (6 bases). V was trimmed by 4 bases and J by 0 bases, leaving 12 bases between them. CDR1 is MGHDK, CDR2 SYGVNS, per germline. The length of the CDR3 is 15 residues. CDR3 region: CASSAPDRSNYGYTF. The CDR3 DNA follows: TGTGCCAGCAGTGCCCCAGACAGGTCTAACTATGGCTACACCTTC.

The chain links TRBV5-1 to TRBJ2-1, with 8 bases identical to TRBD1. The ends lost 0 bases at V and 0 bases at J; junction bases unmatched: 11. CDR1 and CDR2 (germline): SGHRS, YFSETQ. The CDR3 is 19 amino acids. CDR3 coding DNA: TGCGCCAGCAGCTTGGAGGGGACAGGTTATGAGTTCTCCTACAATGAGCAGTTCTTC. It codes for CASSLEGTGYEFSYNEQFF.

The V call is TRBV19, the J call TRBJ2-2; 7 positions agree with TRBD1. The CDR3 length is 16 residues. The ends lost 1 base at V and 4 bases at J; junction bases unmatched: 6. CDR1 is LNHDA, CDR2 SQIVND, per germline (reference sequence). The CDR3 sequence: CASSIVPGQTTGELFF. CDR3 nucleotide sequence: TGTGCCAGTAGTATAGTTCCGGGACAGACCACCGGGGAGCTGTTTTTT.

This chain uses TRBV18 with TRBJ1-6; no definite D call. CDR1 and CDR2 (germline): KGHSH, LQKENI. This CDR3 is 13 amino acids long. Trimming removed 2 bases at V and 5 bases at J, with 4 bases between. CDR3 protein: CASSPMDNSPLHF. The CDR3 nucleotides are TGTGCCAGCTCACCAATGGATAATTCACCCCTCCACTTT.

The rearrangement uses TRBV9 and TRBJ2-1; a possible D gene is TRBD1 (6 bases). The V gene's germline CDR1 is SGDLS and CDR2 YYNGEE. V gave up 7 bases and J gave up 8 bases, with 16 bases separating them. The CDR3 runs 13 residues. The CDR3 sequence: CASAVTGLDEQFF. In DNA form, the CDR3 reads TGTGCCAGCGCCGTAACAGGGCTCGATGAGCAGTTCTTC.

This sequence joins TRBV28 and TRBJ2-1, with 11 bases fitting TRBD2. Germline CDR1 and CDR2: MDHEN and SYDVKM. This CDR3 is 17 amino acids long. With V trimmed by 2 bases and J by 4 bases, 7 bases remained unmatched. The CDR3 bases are TGTGCCAGCAGTTTAATCGCCGGGACTAGCGGATACAATGAGCAGTTCTTC. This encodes CASSLIAGTSGYNEQFF.

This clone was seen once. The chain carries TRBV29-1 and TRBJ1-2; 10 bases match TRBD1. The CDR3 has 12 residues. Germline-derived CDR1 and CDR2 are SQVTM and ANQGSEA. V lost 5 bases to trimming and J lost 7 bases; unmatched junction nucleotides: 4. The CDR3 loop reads CSVSTGGIGYTF. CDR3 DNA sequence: TGCAGCGTTTCGACAGGGGGCATTGGCTACACCTTC.

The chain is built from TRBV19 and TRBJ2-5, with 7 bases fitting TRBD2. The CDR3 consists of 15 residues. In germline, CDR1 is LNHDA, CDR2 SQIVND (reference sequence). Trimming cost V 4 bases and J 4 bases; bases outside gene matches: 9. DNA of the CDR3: TGTGCCAGTAGTACCGGACTAGTTAGGGGAGAGACCCAGTACTTC. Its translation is CASSTGLVRGETQYF.

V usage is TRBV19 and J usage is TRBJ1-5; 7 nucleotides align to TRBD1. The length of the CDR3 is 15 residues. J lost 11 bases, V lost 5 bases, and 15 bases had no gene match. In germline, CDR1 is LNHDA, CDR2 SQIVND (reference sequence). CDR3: CASSFTTSGTEAQHF. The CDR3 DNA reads TGTGCCAGTAGTTTTACTACTTCCGGGACAGAAGCCCAGCATTTT.

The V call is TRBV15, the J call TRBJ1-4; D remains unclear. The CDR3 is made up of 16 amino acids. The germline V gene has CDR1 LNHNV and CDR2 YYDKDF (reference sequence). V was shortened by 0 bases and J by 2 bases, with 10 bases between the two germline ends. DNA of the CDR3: TGTGCCACCAGCAGAGACCCCGGGGTCACTAATGAAAAACTGTTTTTT. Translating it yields CATSRDPGVTNEKLFF.

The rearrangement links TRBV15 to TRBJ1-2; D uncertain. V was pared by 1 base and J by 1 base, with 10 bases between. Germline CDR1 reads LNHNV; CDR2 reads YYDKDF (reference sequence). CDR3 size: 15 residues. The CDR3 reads CATSRVYSFNYGYTF. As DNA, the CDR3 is TGTGCCACCAGCAGAGTTTACAGCTTTAACTATGGCTACACCTTC.

The CDR3: CASSLEAETGWAPVGGYTF. For the CDR3, the DNA is TGCGCCAGCAGCCTAGAAGCCGAGACAGGGTGGGCGCCGGTGGGTGGCTACACCTTC. The chain carries TRBV5-1 and TRBJ1-2, with 7 bases fitting TRBD1. V was pared by 4 bases and J by 7 bases, with 25 bases of the junction left unmatched. The CDR3 runs 19 residues. Germline values: CDR1 SGHRS, CDR2 YFSETQ.

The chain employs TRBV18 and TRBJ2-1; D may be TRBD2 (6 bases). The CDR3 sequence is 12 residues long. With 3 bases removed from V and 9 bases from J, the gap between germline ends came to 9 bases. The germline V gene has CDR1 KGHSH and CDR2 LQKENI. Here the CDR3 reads CASSPGTGEQFF. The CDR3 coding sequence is TGTGCCAGCTCACCCGGGACTGGTGAGCAGTTCTTC.

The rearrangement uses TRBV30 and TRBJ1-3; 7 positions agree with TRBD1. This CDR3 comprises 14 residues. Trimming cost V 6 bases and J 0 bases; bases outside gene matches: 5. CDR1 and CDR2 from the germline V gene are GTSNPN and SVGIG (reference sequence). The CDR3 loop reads CACFRDSSGNTIYF. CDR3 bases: TGTGCCTGCTTCCGGGACAGCTCTGGAAACACCATATATTTT.

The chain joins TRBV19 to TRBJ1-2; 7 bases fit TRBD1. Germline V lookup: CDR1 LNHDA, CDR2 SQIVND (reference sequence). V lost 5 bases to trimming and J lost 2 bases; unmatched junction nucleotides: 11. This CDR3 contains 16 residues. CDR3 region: CASSAPGTASNYGYTF. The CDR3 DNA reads TGTGCCAGTAGTGCTCCCGGGACAGCATCCAACTATGGCTACACCTTC.

The CDR3 sequence is CASSLDRGEKLFF. The CDR3, as DNA: TGTGCCAGCAGCCTGGACAGGGGCGAAAAACTGTTTTTT. The chain has TRBV6-4 and TRBJ1-4; 9 bases are a match to TRBD1. The length of the CDR3 is 13 residues. Germline V gives CDR1 MRHNA, CDR2 SNTAGT. V gave up 6 bases and J gave up 8 bases; unmatched junction bases: 4.

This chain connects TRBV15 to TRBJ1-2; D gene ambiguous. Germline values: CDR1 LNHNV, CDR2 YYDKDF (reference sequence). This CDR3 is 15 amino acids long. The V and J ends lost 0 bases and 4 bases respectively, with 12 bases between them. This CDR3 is CATSRDRRLFYGYTF. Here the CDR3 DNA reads TGTGCCACCAGCAGAGATCGAAGACTGTTCTATGGCTACACCTTC.

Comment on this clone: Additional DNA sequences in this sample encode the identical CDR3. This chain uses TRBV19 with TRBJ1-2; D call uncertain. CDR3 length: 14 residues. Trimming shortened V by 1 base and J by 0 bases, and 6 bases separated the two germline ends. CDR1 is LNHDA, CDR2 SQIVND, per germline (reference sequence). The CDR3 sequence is CASSIGTANYGYTF. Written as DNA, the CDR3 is TGTGCCAGTAGTATAGGTACAGCTAACTATGGCTACACCTTC.

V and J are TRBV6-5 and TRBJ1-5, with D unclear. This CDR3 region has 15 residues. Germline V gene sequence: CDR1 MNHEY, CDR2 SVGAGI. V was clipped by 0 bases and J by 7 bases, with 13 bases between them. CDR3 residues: CASSYSNRLGQPQHF. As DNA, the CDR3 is TGTGCCAGCAGTTACTCGAATCGGCTAGGGCAGCCCCAGCATTTT.

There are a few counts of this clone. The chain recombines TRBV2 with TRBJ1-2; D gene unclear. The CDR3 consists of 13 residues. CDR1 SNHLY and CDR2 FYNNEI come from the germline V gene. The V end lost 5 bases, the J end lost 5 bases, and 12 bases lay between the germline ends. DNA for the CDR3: TGTGCCAGCAGTACGGAGCGTACGTATGGCTACACCTTC. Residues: CASSTERTYGYTF.

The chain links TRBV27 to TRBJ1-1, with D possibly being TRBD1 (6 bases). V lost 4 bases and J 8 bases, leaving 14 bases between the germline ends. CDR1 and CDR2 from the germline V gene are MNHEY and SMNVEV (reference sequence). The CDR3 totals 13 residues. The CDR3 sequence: CASSSQTGLEAFF. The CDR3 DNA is TGTGCCAGCAGTTCCCAGACAGGATTGGAAGCTTTCTTT.

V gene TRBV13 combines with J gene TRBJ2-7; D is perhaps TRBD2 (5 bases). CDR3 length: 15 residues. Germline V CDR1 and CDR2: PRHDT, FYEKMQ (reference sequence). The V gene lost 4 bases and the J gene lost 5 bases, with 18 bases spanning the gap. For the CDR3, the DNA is TGTGCCAGCAGCTCGAGGGCCAGCGGCGCCCACGAGCAGTACTTC. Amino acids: CASSSRASGAHEQYF.

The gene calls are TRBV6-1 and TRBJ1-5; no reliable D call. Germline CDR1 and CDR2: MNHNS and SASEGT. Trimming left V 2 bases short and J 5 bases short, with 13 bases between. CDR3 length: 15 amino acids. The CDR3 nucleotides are TGTGCCAGCAGTGAATGGGGTAGGGAGGATCAGCCCCAGCATTTT. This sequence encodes CASSEWGREDQPQHF.

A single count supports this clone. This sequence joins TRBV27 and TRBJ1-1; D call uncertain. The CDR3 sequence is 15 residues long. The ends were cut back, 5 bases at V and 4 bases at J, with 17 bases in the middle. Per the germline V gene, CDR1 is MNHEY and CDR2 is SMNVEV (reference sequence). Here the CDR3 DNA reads TGTGCCAGCAGTCCATCGGGTGCGGGTGGCACTGAAGCTTTCTTT. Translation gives CASSPSGAGGTEAFF.

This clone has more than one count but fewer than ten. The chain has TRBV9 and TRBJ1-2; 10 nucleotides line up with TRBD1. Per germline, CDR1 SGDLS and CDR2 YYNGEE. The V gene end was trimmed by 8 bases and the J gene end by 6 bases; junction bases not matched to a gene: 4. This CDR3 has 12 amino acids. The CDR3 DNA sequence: TGTGCCAGTTGGGACAGGGGAGATGGCTACACCTTC. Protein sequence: CASWDRGDGYTF.

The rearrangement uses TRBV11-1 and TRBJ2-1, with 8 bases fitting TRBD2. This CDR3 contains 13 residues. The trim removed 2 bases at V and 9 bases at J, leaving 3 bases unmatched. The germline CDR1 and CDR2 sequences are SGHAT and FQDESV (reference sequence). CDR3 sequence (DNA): TGTGCCAGCAGCTTACAAGCGGGAGTTGAGCAGTTCTTC. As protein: CASSLQAGVEQFF.

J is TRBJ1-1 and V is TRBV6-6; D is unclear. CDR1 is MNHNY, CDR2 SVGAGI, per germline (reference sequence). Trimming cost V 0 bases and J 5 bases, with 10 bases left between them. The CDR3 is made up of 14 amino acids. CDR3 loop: CASSYSRGVTEAFF. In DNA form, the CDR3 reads TGTGCCAGCAGTTACTCCCGCGGAGTAACTGAAGCTTTCTTT.

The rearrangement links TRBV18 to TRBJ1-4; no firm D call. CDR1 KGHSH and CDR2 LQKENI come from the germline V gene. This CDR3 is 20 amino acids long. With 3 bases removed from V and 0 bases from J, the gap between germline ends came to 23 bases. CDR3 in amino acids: CASSPTSRHFEMTTNEKLFF. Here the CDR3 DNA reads TGTGCCAGCTCACCCACTTCGAGACACTTCGAGATGACAACTAATGAAAAACTGTTTTTT. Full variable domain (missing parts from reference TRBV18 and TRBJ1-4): NAGVMQNPRHLVRRRGQEARLRCSPMKGHSHVYWYRQLPEEGLKFMVYLQKENIIDESGMPKERFSAEFPKEGPSILRIQQVVRGDSAAYFCASSPTSRHFEMTTNEKLFFGSGTQLSVL.

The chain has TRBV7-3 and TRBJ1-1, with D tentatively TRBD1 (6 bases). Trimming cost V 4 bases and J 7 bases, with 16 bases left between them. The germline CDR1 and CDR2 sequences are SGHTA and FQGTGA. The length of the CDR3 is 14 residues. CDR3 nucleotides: TGTGCCAGCAGCTCGGGACATGAGGTCAGTGAAGCTTTCTTT. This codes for CASSSGHEVSEAFF.

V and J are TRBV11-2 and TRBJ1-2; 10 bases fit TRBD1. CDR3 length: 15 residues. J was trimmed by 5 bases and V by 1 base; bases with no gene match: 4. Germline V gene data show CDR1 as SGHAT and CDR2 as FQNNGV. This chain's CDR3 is CASSLAWGQGYGYTF. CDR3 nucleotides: TGTGCCAGCAGCTTAGCATGGGGACAGGGGTATGGCTACACCTTC.